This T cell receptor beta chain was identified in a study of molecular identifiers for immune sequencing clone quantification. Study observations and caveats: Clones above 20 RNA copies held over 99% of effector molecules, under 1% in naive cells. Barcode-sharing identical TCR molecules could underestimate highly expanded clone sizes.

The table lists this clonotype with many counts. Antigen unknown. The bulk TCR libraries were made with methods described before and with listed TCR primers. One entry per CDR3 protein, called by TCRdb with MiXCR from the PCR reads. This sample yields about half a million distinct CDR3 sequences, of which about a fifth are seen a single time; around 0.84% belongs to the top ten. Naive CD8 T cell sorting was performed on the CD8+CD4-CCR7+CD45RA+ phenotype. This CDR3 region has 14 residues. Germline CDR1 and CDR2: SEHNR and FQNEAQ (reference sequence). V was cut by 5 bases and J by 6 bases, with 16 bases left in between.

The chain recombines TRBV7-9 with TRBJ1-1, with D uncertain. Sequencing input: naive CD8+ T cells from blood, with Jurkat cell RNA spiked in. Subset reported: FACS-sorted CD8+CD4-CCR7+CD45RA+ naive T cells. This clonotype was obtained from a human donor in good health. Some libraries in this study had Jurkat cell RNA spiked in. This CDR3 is CASSPTERAPEAFF. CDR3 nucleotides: TGTGCCAGCAGCCCGACGGAGAGGGCCCCTGAAGCTTTCTTT.